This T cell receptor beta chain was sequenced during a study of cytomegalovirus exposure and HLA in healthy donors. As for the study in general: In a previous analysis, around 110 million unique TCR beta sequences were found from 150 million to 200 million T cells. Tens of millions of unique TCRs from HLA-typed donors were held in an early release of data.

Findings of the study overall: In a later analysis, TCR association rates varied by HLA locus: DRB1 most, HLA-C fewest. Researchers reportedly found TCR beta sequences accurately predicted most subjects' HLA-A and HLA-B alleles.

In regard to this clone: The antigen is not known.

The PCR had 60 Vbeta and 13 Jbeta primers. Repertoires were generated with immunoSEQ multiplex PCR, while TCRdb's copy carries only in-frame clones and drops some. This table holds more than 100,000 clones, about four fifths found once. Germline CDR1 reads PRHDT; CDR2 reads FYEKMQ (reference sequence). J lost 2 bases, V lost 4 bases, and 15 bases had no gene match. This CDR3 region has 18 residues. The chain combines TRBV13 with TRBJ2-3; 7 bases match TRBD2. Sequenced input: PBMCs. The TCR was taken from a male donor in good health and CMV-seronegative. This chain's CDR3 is CASSWSPPGLPTTDTQYF. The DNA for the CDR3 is TGTGCCAGCAGCTGGTCTCCTCCGGGACTACCGACCACAGATACGCAGTATTTT.